The clone carrying this TCR beta chain was counted a single time. The antigen is undetermined. The time point denotes: week 47, end of study. Every vaccination contained 300 ug of the mutant IDH1 20-mer peptide and was paired with topical imiquimod. Astrocytomas found in donors were new, WHO grade 3 or 4, IDH1-mutant and ATRX-lost. Some clones are missing from TCRdb's copy, which holds only in-frame ones; the method was immunoSEQ multiplex PCR. The table includes tens of thousands of clones, approximately 86% detected once. The sample belongs to a study of a mutant IDH1 vaccine in newly diagnosed glioma. Study information: Following radiotherapy alone, or alongside temozolomide cycles, vaccination was started after an interval of 4-6 weeks. Those enrolled had earlier been treated with radiotherapy, temozolomide, or both, mostly both.

With V trimmed by 0 bases and J by 4 bases, 5 bases remained unmatched. The CDR3 loop spans 16 amino acids. From germline, CDR1 is SQVTM and CDR2 ANQGSEA. Study outcomes and limitations: Pseudoprogression seemingly bore no relation to changes in top peripheral T cell clonotypes.

This clonotype was obtained from a man aged 18 to 30 with glioma. Some clones in this sample may be carry-over from other donors' samples. The V gene is TRBV29-1, the J gene TRBJ2-7; 14 bases line up with TRBD2. The starting material was PBMCs, obtained from a glioma patient whose treatment included an IDH1 peptide vaccine. The CDR3 DNA is TGCAGCGTTGAAGATTGGGGACTAGCGGGAGAGTACGAGCAGTACTTC. It translates to CSVEDWGLAGEYEQYF.